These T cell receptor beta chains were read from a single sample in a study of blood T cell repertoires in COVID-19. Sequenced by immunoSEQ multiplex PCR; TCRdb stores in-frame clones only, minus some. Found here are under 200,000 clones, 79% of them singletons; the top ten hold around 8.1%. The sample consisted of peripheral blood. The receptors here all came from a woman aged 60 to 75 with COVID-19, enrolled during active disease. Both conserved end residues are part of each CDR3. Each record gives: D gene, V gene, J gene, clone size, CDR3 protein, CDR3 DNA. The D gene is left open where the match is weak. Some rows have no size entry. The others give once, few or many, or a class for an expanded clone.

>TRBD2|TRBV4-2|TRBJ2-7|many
CASSRGGRLNEQYF
TGTGCCAGCAGCCGGGGAGGGAGGTTAAACGAGCAGTACTTC
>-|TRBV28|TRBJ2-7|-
CASSPWTATYEQYF
TGTGCCAGCAGCCCGTGGACAGCAACCTACGAGCAGTACTTC
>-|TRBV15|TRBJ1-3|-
CATSSPTRTGNTIYF
TGTGCCACCAGCAGCCCGACAAGGACTGGAAACACCATATATTTT
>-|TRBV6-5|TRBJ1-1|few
CASSQDSFLGAFF
TGTGCCAGCAGTCAGGACAGCTTTCTGGGAGCTTTCTTT
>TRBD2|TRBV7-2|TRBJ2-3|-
CASSPFPRSGRVTDTQYF
TGTGCCAGCAGCCCCTTTCCTCGGAGCGGGAGGGTCACAGATACGCAGTATTTT
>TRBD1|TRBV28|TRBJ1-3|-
CASSQGQLSGNTIYF
TGTGCCAGCAGCCAGGGACAGCTCTCTGGAAACACCATATATTTT
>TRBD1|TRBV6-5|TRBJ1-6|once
CASRSTGNSPLHF
TGTGCCAGCAGATCGACAGGGAATTCACCCCTCCACTTT
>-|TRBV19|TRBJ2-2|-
CASSLGDGQITGELFF
TGTGCCAGTAGCTTAGGGGATGGACAGATCACCGGGGAGCTGTTTTTT
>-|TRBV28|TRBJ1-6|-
CASSSPGQISVVSSPLHF
TGTGCCAGCAGTTCTCCAGGACAGATTAGCGTCGTTAGTTCACCCCTCCACTTT
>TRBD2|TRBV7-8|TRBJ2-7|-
CASSPLAGSYEQYF
TGTGCCAGCAGCCCCCTAGCGGGAAGCTACGAGCAGTACTTC
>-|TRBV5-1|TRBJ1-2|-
CASSKSLGGAQGYGYTF
TGCGCCAGCAGCAAATCCCTCGGGGGGGCGCAGGGATATGGCTACACCTTC
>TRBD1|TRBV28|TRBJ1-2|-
CASSTTQGGTGYTF
TGTGCCAGCAGTACGACTCAGGGGGGAACTGGCTACACCTTC
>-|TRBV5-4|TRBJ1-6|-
CASTPGVSNSPLHF
TGTGCCAGCACCCCGGGGGTTAGTAATTCACCCCTCCACTTT
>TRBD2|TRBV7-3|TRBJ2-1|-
CASSPPGRAPNEQFF
TGTGCCAGCAGCCCCCCCGGGAGGGCCCCTAATGAGCAGTTCTTC
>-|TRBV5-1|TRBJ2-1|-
CASSLGVDSYNEQFF
TGCGCCAGCAGCTTAGGAGTCGACTCCTACAATGAGCAGTTCTTC